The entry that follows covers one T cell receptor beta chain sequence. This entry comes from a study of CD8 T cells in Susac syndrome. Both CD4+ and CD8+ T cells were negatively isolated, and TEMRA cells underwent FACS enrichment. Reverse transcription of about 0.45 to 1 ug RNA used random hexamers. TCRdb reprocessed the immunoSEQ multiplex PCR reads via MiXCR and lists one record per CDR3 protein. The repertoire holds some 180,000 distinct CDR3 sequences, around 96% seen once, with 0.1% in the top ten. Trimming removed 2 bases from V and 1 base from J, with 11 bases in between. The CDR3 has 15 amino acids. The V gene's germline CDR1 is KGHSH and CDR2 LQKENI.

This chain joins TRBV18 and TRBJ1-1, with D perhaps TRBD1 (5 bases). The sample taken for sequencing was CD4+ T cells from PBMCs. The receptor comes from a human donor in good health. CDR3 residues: CASSPNLGENTEAFF. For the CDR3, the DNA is TGTGCCAGCTCACCAAACCTAGGGGAGAACACTGAAGCTTTCTTT.